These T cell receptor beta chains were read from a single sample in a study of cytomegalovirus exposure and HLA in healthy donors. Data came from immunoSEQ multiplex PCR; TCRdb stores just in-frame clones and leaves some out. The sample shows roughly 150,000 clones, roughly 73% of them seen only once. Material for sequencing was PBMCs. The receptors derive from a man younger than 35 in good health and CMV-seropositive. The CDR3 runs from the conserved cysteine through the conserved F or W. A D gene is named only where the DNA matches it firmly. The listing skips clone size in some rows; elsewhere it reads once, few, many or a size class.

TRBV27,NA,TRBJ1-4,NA,CASAFAVRSTNEKLFF,TGTGCCAGCGCTTTCGCGGTCCGGTCAACTAATGAAAAACTGTTTTTT
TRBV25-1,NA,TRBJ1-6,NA,CASSELYKSPLHF,TGTGCCAGCAGTGAACTTTATAAATCACCCCTCCACTTT
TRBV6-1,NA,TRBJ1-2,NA,CASSELRVNYGYTF,TGTGCCAGCAGTGAACTCCGGGTGAACTATGGCTACACCTTC
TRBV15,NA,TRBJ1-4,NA,CATSRSTTNEKLFF,TGTGCCACCAGCAGGTCAACAACTAATGAAAAACTGTTTTTT
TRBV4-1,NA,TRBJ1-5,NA,CASSQYYRNSNQPQHF,TGCGCCAGCAGCCAGTATTACAGGAATAGCAATCAGCCCCAGCATTTT
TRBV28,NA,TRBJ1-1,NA,CATGVNTEAFF,TGTGCCACCGGAGTGAACACTGAAGCTTTCTTT
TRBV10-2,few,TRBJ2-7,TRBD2,CAASRTSGTKVDEQYF,TGCGCCGCCTCACGGACTAGCGGGACCAAAGTCGACGAGCAGTACTTC
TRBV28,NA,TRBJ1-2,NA,CASSLGQNNYGYTF,TGTGCCAGCAGTTTAGGACAGAACAACTATGGCTACACCTTC
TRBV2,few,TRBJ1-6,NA,CASSVTTPEGSPLHF,TGTGCCAGCAGTGTAACCACCCCTGAGGGATCACCCCTCCACTTT
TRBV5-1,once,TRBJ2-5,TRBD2,CASGWRTSGQETQYF,TGCGCCAGCGGTTGGAGGACTAGCGGCCAAGAGACCCAGTACTTC
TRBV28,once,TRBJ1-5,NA,CASRSGGGWDQPQHF,TGTGCCAGCCGGTCCGGGGGGGGGTGGGATCAGCCCCAGCATTTT
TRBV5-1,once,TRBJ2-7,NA,CASSLVGGLYEQYF,TGCGCCAGCAGCTTGGTGGGGGGACTCTACGAGCAGTACTTC
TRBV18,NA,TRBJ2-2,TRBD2,CASSRPGTSGVAGELFF,TGTGCCAGCTCACGACCCGGGACTAGCGGGGTTGCCGGGGAGCTGTTTTTT
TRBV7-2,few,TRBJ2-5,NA,CASSSYSGEETQYF,TGTGCCAGCAGTTCCTATAGCGGAGAAGAGACCCAGTACTTC
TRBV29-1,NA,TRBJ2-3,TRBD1,CSVRQGCGFDADTQYF,TGCAGCGTGAGACAGGGTTGTGGGTTTGACGCAGATACGCAGTATTTT
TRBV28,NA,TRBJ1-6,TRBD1,CASSRTGGDSPLHF,TGTGCCAGCTCCCGGACAGGTGGCGATTCACCCCTCCACTTT
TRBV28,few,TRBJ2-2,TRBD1,CASQGAGTGELFF,TGTGCCTCACAGGGGGCGGGCACCGGGGAGCTGTTTTTT
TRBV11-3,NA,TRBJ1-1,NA,CASSRGGHKNTEAFF,TGTGCCAGCAGCCGAGGCGGGCACAAGAACACTGAAGCTTTCTTT
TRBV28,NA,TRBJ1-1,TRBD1,CASSRQGSAEAFF,TGTGCCAGCAGTAGACAGGGGAGTGCTGAAGCTTTCTTT
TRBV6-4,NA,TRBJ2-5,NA,CASSAQGLKTQYF,TGTGCCAGCAGTGCCCAGGGATTAAAGACCCAGTACTTC
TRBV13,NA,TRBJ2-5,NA,CASSMTGSRRETQYF,TGTGCCAGCAGCATGACAGGCTCCAGGCGGGAGACCCAGTACTTC
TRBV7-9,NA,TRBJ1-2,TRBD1,CASSPWGQGLSYGYTF,TGTGCCAGCAGCCCCTGGGGACAGGGATTAAGCTATGGCTACACCTTC
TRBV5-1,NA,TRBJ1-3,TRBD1,CASMVTGSSGNTIYF,TGCGCCAGTATGGTGACAGGGTCGTCTGGAAACACCATATATTTT
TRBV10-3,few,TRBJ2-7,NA,CAITEGGIGYEQYF,TGTGCCATCACGGAGGGGGGGATCGGCTACGAGCAGTACTTC
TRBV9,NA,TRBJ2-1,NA,CASSRQTTSYNEQFF,TGTGCCAGCAGCAGGCAAACTACCTCCTACAATGAGCAGTTCTTC
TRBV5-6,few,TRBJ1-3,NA,CASSLGATGNTIYF,TGTGCCAGCAGCTTGGGGGCGACGGGAAACACCATATATTTT
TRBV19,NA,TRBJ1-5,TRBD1,CASSRPGQGTKPQHF,TGTGCCAGTAGTAGACCGGGACAGGGTACTAAGCCCCAGCATTTT
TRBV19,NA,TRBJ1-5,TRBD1,CASRDRDREAQPQHF,TGTGCCAGTAGGGACCGGGACAGGGAGGCGCAGCCCCAGCATTTT
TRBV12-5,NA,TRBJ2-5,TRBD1,CASGQGQQETQYF,TGTGCTAGTGGCCAGGGACAGCAAGAGACCCAGTACTTC
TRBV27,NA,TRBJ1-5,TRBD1,CASSLLGQGLGRYSNQPQHF,TGTGCCAGCAGTTTACTTGGACAGGGTTTGGGAAGGTATAGCAATCAGCCCCAGCATTTT
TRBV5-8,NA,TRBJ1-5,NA,CASSSGQTSNQPQHF,TGTGCCAGCAGCTCTGGACAGACCAGCAATCAGCCCCAGCATTTT
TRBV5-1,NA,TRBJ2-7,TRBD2,CASSFYSGTSNEQYF,TGCGCCAGCAGCTTTTATAGCGGGACGTCGAACGAGCAGTACTTC
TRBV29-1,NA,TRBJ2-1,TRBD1,CSVDVPKTGSYNEQFF,TGCAGCGTTGACGTCCCCAAGACAGGGTCCTACAATGAGCAGTTCTTC
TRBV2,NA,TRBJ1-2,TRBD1,CASSYDGTGVNYGYTF,TGTGCCAGCAGTTATGACGGGACAGGGGTTAACTATGGCTACACCTTC
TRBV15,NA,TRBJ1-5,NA,CATSRARGPQHF,TGTGCCACCAGCAGAGCTAGGGGGCCCCAGCATTTT
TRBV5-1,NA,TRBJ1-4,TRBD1,CASSFLPGGEKLFF,TGCGCCAGCAGCTTCCTCCCAGGGGGAGAAAAACTGTTTTTT
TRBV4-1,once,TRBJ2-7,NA,CASSQGIDGGSRFYEQYF,TGCGCCAGCAGCCAAGGGATAGACGGGGGATCTAGGTTCTACGAGCAGTACTTC
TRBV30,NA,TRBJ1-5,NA,CAWSVPSGGNQPQHF,TGTGCCTGGAGTGTACCGTCGGGGGGCAATCAGCCCCAGCATTTT
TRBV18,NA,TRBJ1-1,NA,CASSGFDGSEAFF,TGTGCCAGCTCAGGTTTTGACGGGTCTGAAGCTTTCTTT
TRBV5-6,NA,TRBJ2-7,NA,CASSARVINEQYF,TGTGCCAGCAGCGCGAGGGTGATCAACGAGCAGTACTTC
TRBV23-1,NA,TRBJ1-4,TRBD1,CASNSDRGFRKTVF,TGCGCCAGCAACTCGGACAGGGGGTTTCGAAAAACTGTTTTT
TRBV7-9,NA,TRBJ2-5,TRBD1,CASSPLTGVVETQYF,TGTGCCAGCAGCCCCTTGACAGGGGTGGTGGAGACCCAGTACTTC
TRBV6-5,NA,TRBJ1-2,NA,CASSLSTTTRHGYTF,TGTGCCAGCAGTCTCTCCACAACTACCCGCCATGGCTACACCTTC
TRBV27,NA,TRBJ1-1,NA,CASSLQGRNTEAFF,TGTGCCAGCAGTTTACAGGGGCGGAACACTGAAGCTTTCTTT
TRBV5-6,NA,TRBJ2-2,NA,CASSLRRSIMDTGELFF,TGTGCCAGCAGCCTTCGTCGGAGTATTATGGACACCGGGGAGCTGTTTTTT
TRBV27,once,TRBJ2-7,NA,CASSFSRLGEQYF,TGTGCCAGCAGTTTTTCCAGGCTGGGCGAGCAGTACTTC
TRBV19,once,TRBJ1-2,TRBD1,CASSKDRGGYGYTF,TGTGCCAGTAGTAAGGACAGGGGCGGTTATGGCTACACCTTC
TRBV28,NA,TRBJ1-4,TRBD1,CASSSGTGASKLFF,TGTGCCAGCAGCTCCGGGACAGGGGCGTCCAAACTGTTTTTT
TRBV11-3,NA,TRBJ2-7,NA,CASSLEAFRESSYEQYF,TGTGCCAGCAGCTTAGAGGCTTTCAGGGAAAGCTCCTACGAGCAGTACTTC
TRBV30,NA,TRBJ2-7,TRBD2,CAWSVSGSGEQYF,TGTGCCTGGAGCGTTAGCGGGAGCGGCGAGCAGTACTTC
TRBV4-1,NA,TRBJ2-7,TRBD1,CASSLGDSYTKTYEQYF,TGCGCCAGCAGCTTAGGGGACAGCTATACAAAGACATACGAGCAGTACTTC
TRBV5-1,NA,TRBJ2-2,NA,CASTSLDTGELFF,TGCGCCAGCACCAGTCTAGACACCGGGGAGCTGTTTTTT
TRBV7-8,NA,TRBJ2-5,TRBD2,CASNKREGQETQYF,TGTGCCAGCAATAAGCGGGAGGGGCAAGAGACCCAGTACTTC
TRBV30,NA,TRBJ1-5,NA,CAWSLGLNQPQHF,TGTGCCTGGAGTCTCGGACTAAATCAGCCCCAGCATTTT